This T cell receptor (beta chain) appears in the sequencing data of a study of HIV-infected patients and healthy controls. Study outcomes and limitations: MAIT alpha-chain CDR3s were frequent in healthy controls, depleted in HIV+. Treated samples reflected only about three months of therapy, arguably too short to observe immune reconstitution.

Follow-up blood was drawn about 14 weeks, roughly three months, after antiretroviral therapy began. The repertoire came from unfractionated whole blood and reflected all unsorted peripheral T cells. Alpha and beta constant-region primers primed reverse transcription of about 500 ng RNA. Each of the alpha and beta chains got its own library through chain-specific third strand synthesis with indices. Priming off the SP2 site generated the second strand. TCRdb reanalysed the 5' RACE reads using MiXCR and keeps one entry per CDR3 protein. Altogether 18,000 or so distinct CDR3 sequences are present, 8.5% being singletons, with the ten largest covering around 20%. This clonotype was found many times. Its antigen is unidentified. V dropped 0 bases and J dropped 0 bases, with 9 bases sitting between them. Germline CDR1 is MGHRA and CDR2 is YSYEKL. The CDR3 loop spans 16 amino acids.

This receptor was obtained from an adult with HIV infection. Source: blood, taken during antiretroviral therapy. The rearrangement joins TRBV4-1 to TRBJ2-1, with D possibly TRBD2 on 6 matching bases. CDR3 coding DNA: TGCGCCAGCAGCCAAGATCTCGGGAGCTCCTACAATGAGCAGTTCTTC. It translates to CASSQDLGSSYNEQFF.